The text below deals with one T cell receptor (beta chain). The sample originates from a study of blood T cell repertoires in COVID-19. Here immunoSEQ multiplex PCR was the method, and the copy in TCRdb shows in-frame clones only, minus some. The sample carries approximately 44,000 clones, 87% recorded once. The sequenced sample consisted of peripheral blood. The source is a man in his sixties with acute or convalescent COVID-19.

CDR3 DNA: TGCGCCAGCAGCTTATCGGCGGGGAGCTCCTACGAGCAGTACTTC. This sequence encodes CASSLSAGSSYEQYF. The rearrangement joins TRBV5-1 to TRBJ2-7, with D maybe TRBD2 (6 bases). This CDR3 contains 15 residues. Looked up from germline, CDR1 is SGHRS and CDR2 is YFSETQ. Trimming removed 2 bases from V and 0 bases from J, with 12 bases in between.